One T cell receptor (beta chain) is described in this entry. Its matching antigen is unknown. The authors reverse transcribed roughly 0.5 to 1 ug RNA with random hexamers. Amplification of TCR beta CDR3 was carried out by immunoSEQ multiplex PCR, which covered 54 Vbeta and 13 Jbeta segments. TCRdb reanalysed the immunoSEQ multiplex PCR reads using MiXCR and keeps one entry per CDR3 protein. The repertoire includes 160,000 or so distinct CDR3 sequences, 93% of them detected once, and 0.12% to 0.15% sits in the top ten. CD8+ and CD4+ T cells were negatively isolated; TEMRA cells were FACS-enriched. These data come from a study of CD8 T cells in Susac syndrome. The CDR3 spans 15 residues. V dropped 4 bases and J dropped 2; count of bases not matched to a gene: 8. Germline-derived CDR1 and CDR2 are LNHDA and SQIVND (reference sequence). Notes on the study in general: The TCR sequencing and HLA analysis in the study involved a relatively small number of individuals, as the study acknowledged.

The clonotype comes from a human donor in good health. The sequencing sample was made of CD4+ T cells from PBMCs. The chain joins TRBV19 to TRBJ2-7; 7 bases fit TRBD1. This CDR3 reads CASSRRGDRAYEQYF. CDR3 sequence (DNA): TGTGCCAGTAGTAGACGAGGGGACAGAGCCTACGAGCAGTACTTC. The full variable domain, completed using reference TRBV19 and TRBJ2-7, is DGGITQSPKYLFRKEGQNVTLSCEQNLNHDAMYWYRQDPGQGLRLIYYSQIVNDFQKGDIAEGYSVSREKKESFPLTVTSAQKNPTAFYLCASSRRGDRAYEQYFGPGTRLTVT.